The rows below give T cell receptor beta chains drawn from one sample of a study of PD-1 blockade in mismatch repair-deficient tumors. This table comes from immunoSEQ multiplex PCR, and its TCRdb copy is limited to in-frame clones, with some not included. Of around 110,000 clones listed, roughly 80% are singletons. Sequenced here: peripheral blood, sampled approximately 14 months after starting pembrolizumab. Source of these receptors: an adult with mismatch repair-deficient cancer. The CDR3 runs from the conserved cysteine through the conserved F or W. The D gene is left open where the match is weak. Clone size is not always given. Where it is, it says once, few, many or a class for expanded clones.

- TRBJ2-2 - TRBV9 CASNGAGTGELFF TGTGCCAGCAATGGGGCCGGGACCGGGGAGCTGTTTTTT
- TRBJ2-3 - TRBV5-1 CASSPRGPTDTQYF TGCGCCAGCAGCCCGCGGGGCCCCACAGATACGCAGTATTTT
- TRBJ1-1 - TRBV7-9 CASSLVGTTEAFF TGTGCCAGCAGCTTAGTAGGGACCACTGAAGCTTTCTTT
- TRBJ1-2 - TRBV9 CASSVTGDNYGYTF TGTGCCAGCAGCGTTACAGGAGATAACTATGGCTACACCTTC
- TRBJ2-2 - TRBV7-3 CASSYGPTGGTGELFF TGTGCCAGCAGCTATGGTCCTACCGGTGGCACCGGGGAGCTGTTTTTT
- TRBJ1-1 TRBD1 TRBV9 CASSEGQIMNTEAFF TGTGCCAGCAGCGAGGGACAGATAATGAACACTGAAGCTTTCTTT
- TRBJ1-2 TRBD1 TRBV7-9 CASSLGDRGSASGGGYTF TGTGCCAGCAGCTTAGGAGACAGGGGCTCCGCTTCAGGTGGTGGCTACACCTTC
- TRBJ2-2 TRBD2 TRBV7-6 CASSLIWTSENTGELFF TGTGCCAGCAGCTTAATTTGGACTAGCGAGAACACCGGGGAGCTGTTTTTT
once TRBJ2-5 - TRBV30 CAWSPGDRARGDQYF TGTGCCTGGAGTCCAGGAGACAGGGCGAGGGGGGACCAGTACTTC
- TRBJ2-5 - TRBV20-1 CSAGTQETQYF TGCAGTGCGGGAACCCAAGAGACCCAGTACTTC
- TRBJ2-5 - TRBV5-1 CASSLSLDSQETQYF TGCGCCAGCAGCTTGAGTCTTGACAGTCAAGAGACCCAGTACTTC
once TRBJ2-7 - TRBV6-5 CASSYQARDPLEQYF TGTGCCAGCAGTTACCAAGCGAGAGACCCTCTCGAGCAGTACTTC
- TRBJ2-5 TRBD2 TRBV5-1 CASSLPGRETQYF TGCGCCAGCAGCTTGCCCGGGAGGGAGACCCAGTACTTC
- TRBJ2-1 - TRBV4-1 CASSQVTGIIVDEQFF TGCGCCAGCAGCCAAGTAACAGGGATTATCGTCGATGAGCAGTTCTTC
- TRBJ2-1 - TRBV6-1 CASSERPYNEQFF TGTGCCAGCAGTGAACGGCCTTACAATGAGCAGTTCTTC
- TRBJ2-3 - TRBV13 CASSLGRRVGTDTQYF TGTGCCAGCAGCTTAGGAAGGCGAGTGGGCACAGATACGCAGTATTTT
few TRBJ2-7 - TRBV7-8 CASSLGVRGYEQYF TGTGCCAGCAGCTTAGGTGTCCGGGGGTACGAGCAGTACTTC
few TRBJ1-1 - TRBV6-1 CASSESGSGTEAFF TGTGCCAGCAGTGAAAGTGGATCCGGCACTGAAGCTTTCTTT
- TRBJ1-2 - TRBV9 CASSSRTLAYTF TGTGCCAGCAGCTCACGGACCCTAGCCTACACCTTC
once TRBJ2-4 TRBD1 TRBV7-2 CASSSDRGVIVAKNIQYF TGTGCCAGCAGCTCGGACAGGGGCGTAATTGTAGCCAAAAACATTCAGTACTTC
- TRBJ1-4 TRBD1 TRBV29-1 CSVGDRGRKLFF TGCAGCGTAGGGGACAGGGGGAGAAAACTGTTTTTT
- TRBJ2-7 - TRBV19 CASSIGYGSISYEQYF TGTGCCAGTAGTATAGGTTACGGGTCTATCTCCTACGAGCAGTACTTC
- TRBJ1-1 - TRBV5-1 CASTEQMNTEAFF TGCGCCAGCACAGAACAGATGAACACTGAAGCTTTCTTT
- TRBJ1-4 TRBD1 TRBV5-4 CASSRTGLGRGNEKLFF TGTGCCAGCAGCCGGACAGGTCTTGGGCGGGGGAATGAAAAACTGTTTTTT
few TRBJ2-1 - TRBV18 CASSLPETEQFF TGTGCCAGCTCACTTCCAGAAACTGAGCAGTTCTTC
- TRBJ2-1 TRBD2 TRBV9 CASSITSGSWEQFF TGTGCCAGCAGCATTACTAGCGGGAGCTGGGAGCAGTTCTTC
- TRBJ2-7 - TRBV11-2 CASSLSTGASYEQYF TGTGCCAGCAGCTTGTCGACAGGAGCTTCCTACGAGCAGTACTTC
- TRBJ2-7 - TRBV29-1 CSVETMAYEQYF TGCAGCGTTGAGACTATGGCCTACGAGCAGTACTTC
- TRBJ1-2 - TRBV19 CASMRTGGFNYGYTF TGTGCCAGTATGCGGACTGGGGGTTTTAACTATGGCTACACCTTC
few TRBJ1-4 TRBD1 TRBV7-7 CASSPGQGAHEKLFF TGTGCTAGCAGCCCCGGACAGGGGGCGCATGAAAAACTGTTTTTT
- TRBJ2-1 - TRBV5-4 CASSPDSYRQFF TGTGCCAGCAGCCCGGACAGCTATCGGCAGTTCTTC
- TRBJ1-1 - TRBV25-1 CASSGRQAFRGVTEAFF TGTGCCAGCAGTGGGAGACAGGCGTTTCGGGGGGTCACTGAAGCTTTCTTT
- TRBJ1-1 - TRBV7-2 CASSFYRSQAFF TGTGCCAGCAGCTTTTACCGGTCACAAGCTTTCTTT
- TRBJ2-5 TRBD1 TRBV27 CASSHGQGLLETQYF TGTGCCAGCAGCCACGGACAGGGTTTGCTTGAGACCCAGTACTTC
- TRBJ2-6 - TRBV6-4 CASSPRLVVGANVLTF TGTGCCAGCAGTCCGCGACTAGTTGTCGGGGCCAACGTCCTGACTTTC
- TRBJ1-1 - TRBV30 CAWSARQDTEAFF TGTGCCTGGAGTGCCCGACAGGACACTGAAGCTTTCTTT
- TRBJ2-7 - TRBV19 CASSITRGYEQYF TGTGCCAGTAGTATCACCAGGGGCTACGAGCAGTACTTC